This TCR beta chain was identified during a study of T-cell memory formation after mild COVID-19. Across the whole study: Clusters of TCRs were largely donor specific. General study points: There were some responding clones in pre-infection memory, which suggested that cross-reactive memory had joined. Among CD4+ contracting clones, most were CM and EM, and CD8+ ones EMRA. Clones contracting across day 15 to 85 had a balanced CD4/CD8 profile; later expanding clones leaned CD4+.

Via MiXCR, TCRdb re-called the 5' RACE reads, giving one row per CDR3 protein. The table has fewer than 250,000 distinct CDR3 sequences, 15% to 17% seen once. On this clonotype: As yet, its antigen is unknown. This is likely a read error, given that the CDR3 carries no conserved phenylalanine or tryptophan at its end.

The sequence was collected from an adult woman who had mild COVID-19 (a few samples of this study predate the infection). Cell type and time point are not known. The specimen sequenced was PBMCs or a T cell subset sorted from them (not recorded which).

This CDR3 reads CASSLTGESYGYTL. The CDR3 nucleotides read TGTGCCAGCAGCCTAACAGGGGAAAGCTATGGCTACACCTTA. The chain combines TRBV7-3 with TRBJ1-2; 7 nucleotides align to TRBD1. The germline V gene has CDR1 SGHTA and CDR2 FQGTGA. This CDR3 contains 14 residues.